Following are 19 T cell receptor beta chains from one sample sequenced in a study of OX40 agonist ivuxolimab in advanced cancers. The method was immunoSEQ multiplex PCR; TCRdb's version includes in-frame clones alone and lacks a portion of them. This sample has some 60,000 clones, with 91% found just once. Sequencing was performed on CD4+ or CD8+ T cells sorted from blood, taken in a trial of the OX40 agonist ivuxolimab. Receptors were obtained from an adult with an advanced solid tumor such as melanoma, head and neck, liver or kidney cancer.

The V call is TRBV7-6, the J call TRBJ1-3, with D maybe TRBD1 (5 bases). Per the germline V gene, CDR1 is SGHVS and CDR2 is FNYEAQ. This CDR3 contains 14 residues. Deletions cut 6 bases from V and 0 bases from J, with 9 bases between. The CDR3 spells CASRGAGSGNTIYF. The CDR3 region has the DNA TGTGCCAGCAGAGGGGCAGGCTCTGGAAACACCATATATTTT.

This chain joins TRBV7-2 and TRBJ2-7; 9 nucleotides match TRBD2. Germline loops: CDR1 SGHTA, CDR2 FQGNSA. The CDR3 runs to 14 residues. The V segment lost 8 bases and the J segment 2 bases; nucleotides outside the gene matches: 7. CDR3: CASGESGGPYEQYF. Written as DNA, the CDR3 is TGTGCCAGCGGAGAAAGCGGGGGGCCCTACGAGCAGTACTTC.

The genes are TRBV28 and TRBJ2-1; 7 bases agree with TRBD2. Germline CDR1 and CDR2: MDHEN and SYDVKM. Trimming cost V 6 bases and J 4 bases; bases outside gene matches: 9. CDR3 length: 15 amino acids. The CDR3 protein is CASSLLGAGYNEQFF. The DNA of the CDR3 is TGTGCCAGCAGCCTCCTTGGAGCGGGATACAATGAGCAGTTCTTC.

The chain couples TRBV5-1 to TRBJ2-7; TRBD1 matches at 11 bases. This CDR3 comprises 15 residues. CDR1 is SGHRS and CDR2 is YFSETQ in the germline V gene. The V gene end was trimmed by 3 bases and the J gene end by 2 bases; junction bases not matched to a gene: 4. The CDR3 coding sequence is TGCGCCAGCAGCTATGGACAGGGGGCCACCTACGAGCAGTACTTC. This encodes CASSYGQGATYEQYF.

The rearrangement uses TRBV23-1 and TRBJ1-1; no reliable D call. TRBV23-1 has ORF status, its function being uncertain. The V and J ends lost 2 bases and 6 bases respectively, with 7 bases between them. The CDR3 length is 12 residues. CDR3 loop: CASSQTGAEAFF. The DNA for the CDR3 is TGCGCCAGCAGTCAAACGGGCGCTGAAGCTTTCTTT.

The V and J genes are TRBV13 and TRBJ1-3; no clear D gene. Germline values: CDR1 PRHDT, CDR2 FYEKMQ (reference sequence). V dropped 1 base and J dropped 1 base, with 11 bases sitting between them. The CDR3 has 16 amino acids. CDR3 residues: CASSLDPQVSGNTIYF. The CDR3, as DNA: TGTGCCAGCAGCTTAGATCCCCAGGTTTCTGGAAACACCATATATTTT.

DNA of the CDR3: TGCGCCAGCAGGCTAATGGCGGATAGCAATCAGCCCCAGCATTTT. Its protein product is CASRLMADSNQPQHF. The rearrangement uses TRBV10-2 and TRBJ1-5; D ambiguous. V was shortened by 6 bases and J by 0 bases, with 12 bases between the two germline ends. This CDR3 contains 15 residues. Germline values: CDR1 WSHSY, CDR2 SAAADI.

J is TRBJ2-1 and V is TRBV29-1, with 8 nucleotides matching TRBD2. The CDR3 length is 14 residues. The V gene's germline CDR1 is SQVTM and CDR2 ANQGSEA. Unmatched junction bases numbered 10, after V lost 5 bases and J lost 7 bases. The DNA for the CDR3 is TGCAGCGTTATCTCTACGGGAGGGAGGAATGAGCAGTTCTTC. Translation: CSVISTGGRNEQFF.

This clone was recorded once. This CDR3 is also generated by other DNA sequences in the sample. This chain joins TRBV5-1 and TRBJ2-7, with 7 bases lining up with TRBD2. CDR1 and CDR2 from the germline V gene are SGHRS and YFSETQ. This CDR3 has 15 amino acids. J gave up 0 bases and V 1 base, and 4 bases lay outside the gene matches. The CDR3 bases are TGCGCCAGCAGCTTGACGGGCGGGAGCTCCTACGAGCAGTACTTC. This codes for CASSLTGGSSYEQYF.

The genes are TRBV6-6 and TRBJ1-2, with D possibly matching TRBD1 (5 bases). The CDR3 is 14 amino acids. The V end lost 6 bases, the J end lost 2 bases, and 13 bases lay between the germline ends. CDR1 and CDR2 (germline): MNHNY, SVGAGI (reference sequence). The CDR3 reads CASSLGTGNYGYTF. CDR3 in DNA: TGTGCCAGCAGCCTTGGCACAGGAAACTATGGCTACACCTTC.

This chain uses TRBV18 with TRBJ2-1; 10 bases fit TRBD2. Germline CDR1 and CDR2: KGHSH and LQKENI. Trimming took 5 bases from V and 7 from J; bases not matched to a gene: 14. The CDR3 contains 17 residues. For the CDR3, the DNA is TGTGCCAGCTCATTTAATAATTTGGCTAGCGGGAGTAATGAGCAGTTCTTC. It translates to CASSFNNLASGSNEQFF. Using reference TRBV18 and TRBJ2-1 for the parts outside the CDR3, the full variable domain is NAGVMQNPRHLVRRRGQEARLRCSPMKGHSHVYWYRQLPEEGLKFMVYLQKENIIDESGMPKERFSAEFPKEGPSILRIQQVVRGDSAAYFCASSFNNLASGSNEQFFGPGTRLTVL.

The chain employs TRBV11-3 and TRBJ1-1; a possible D gene is TRBD1 (6 bases). This CDR3 is 13 amino acids long. Germline CDR1 is SGHNT and CDR2 is YENEEA. The V gene lost 1 base and the J gene lost 14 bases, with 17 bases spanning the gap. The CDR3 protein is CASSLVRGPGQFF. In nucleotides, the CDR3 is TGTGCCAGCAGCTTAGTTCGTGGGCCAGGACAGTTCTTT.

The chain links TRBV10-3 to TRBJ1-5; the D is unclear. The CDR3 loop spans 16 amino acids. The V end was cut by 2 bases, the J end by 0 bases, with 11 bases between. Looked up from germline, CDR1 is ENHRY and CDR2 is SYGVKD. The CDR3 bases are TGTGCCATCAGTGAGAGGAAAGGGAATAGCAATCAGCCCCAGCATTTT. It codes for CAISERKGNSNQPQHF.

The chain employs TRBV6-5 and TRBJ2-7, with D perhaps matching TRBD2 (6 bases). CDR1 MNHEY and CDR2 SVGAGI come from the germline V gene. The CDR3 is 14 residues long. Trimming removed 4 bases from V and 6 bases from J, with 16 bases in between. This CDR3 reads CASSLTRESGEQYF. The CDR3 DNA reads TGTGCCAGCAGTTTAACTCGGGAGTCTGGCGAGCAGTACTTC.

The rearrangement links TRBV7-2 to TRBJ2-2, with 9 bases fitting TRBD1. This CDR3 region has 16 residues. Germline values: CDR1 SGHTA, CDR2 FQGNSA. Germline trimming cut 5 bases from V and 5 bases from J; bases unmatched to any gene: 9. The CDR3 DNA reads as TGTGCCAGCAGCCCCGGACAGGGGAGGGGGACCGGGGAGCTGTTTTTT. Protein sequence: CASSPGQGRGTGELFF.

The V gene is TRBV7-2, the J gene TRBJ2-2; TRBD2 agrees at 7 bases. Unmatched junction bases numbered 3, after V lost 1 base and J lost 4 bases. Looked up from germline, CDR1 is SGHTA and CDR2 is FQGNSA. The CDR3 consists of 15 residues. This CDR3 reads CASSLEGGLTGELFF. The CDR3 coding sequence is TGTGCCAGCAGCTTAGAGGGAGGGCTCACCGGGGAGCTGTTTTTT.

The chain has TRBV5-1 and TRBJ2-5, with 12 bases that match TRBD2. The CDR3 contains 15 residues. Germline values: CDR1 SGHRS, CDR2 YFSETQ. The trim removed 4 bases at V and 5 bases at J, leaving 6 bases unmatched. CDR3 in DNA: TGCGCCAGCAGCCTCGGCACTAGCGGGGGGGAGACCCAGTACTTC. It is translated as CASSLGTSGGETQYF. The variable domain in full, completed from reference TRBV5-1 and TRBJ2-5, reads KAGVTQTPRYLIKTRGQQVTLSCSPISGHRSVSWYQQTPGQGLQFLFEYFSETQRNKGNFPGRFSGRQFSNSRSEMNVSTLELGDSALYLCASSLGTSGGETQYFGPGTRLLVL.

The chain links TRBV28 to TRBJ1-4; D may be TRBD1 (6 bases). CDR1 and CDR2 (germline): MDHEN, SYDVKM. The CDR3 contains 14 residues. V lost 10 bases and J 8 bases, leaving 20 bases between the germline ends. For the CDR3, the DNA is TGTGCCACCTCAGTAGGGGGGTTAAAAGAAAAACTGTTTTTT. It yields the protein CATSVGGLKEKLFF.

This chain links TRBV4-1 with TRBJ1-1; D unresolved. The germline gives CDR1 MGHRA, CDR2 YSYEKL. The CDR3 has 14 residues. With 1 base removed from V and 1 base from J, the gap between germline ends came to 7 bases. CDR3 coding DNA: TGCGCCAGCAGCCAAGGACACCCGAACACTGAAGCTTTCTTT. Its protein is CASSQGHPNTEAFF.